This is a list of T cell receptor beta chains from one sample in a study of response to subunit inactivated influenza vaccine. TCRdb recomputed calls from the RT-PCR reads with MiXCR, one row per CDR3 protein. Of roughly 550,000 distinct CDR3 sequences listed, roughly 25% were seen once; the top ten hold 2.5% to 3%. These data are also associated with another study on T cells expressing NK-cell markers.

The material was CD4+ T cells sorted from PBMCs, obtained about 11 days after vaccination. The receptors shown here come from a man aged 45-60 years who received an inactivated influenza vaccine. The CDR3 runs from the conserved cysteine through the conserved F or W. D genes are given only for firm matches. Clone sizes are given selectively: once, few, many, or a class where the clone is expanded.

clone_size: many; d_call: .; v_call: TRBV2; j_call: TRBJ1-1; cdr3_nt: TGTGCCAGCAGCGGTAACAGGATCTCCATCATGAACACTGAAGCTTTCTTT; cdr3_aa: CASSGNRISIMNTEAFF
clone_size: .; d_call: .; v_call: TRBV28; j_call: TRBJ2-7; cdr3_nt: TGTGCCAGCAGTTATACCGAGCAGTACTTC; cdr3_aa: CASSYTEQYF
clone_size: many; d_call: .; v_call: TRBV4-1; j_call: TRBJ1-5; cdr3_nt: TGCGCCAGCAGCCAAGAACCGGACAGCGACAATCAGCCCCAGCATTTT; cdr3_aa: CASSQEPDSDNQPQHF
clone_size: few; d_call: TRBD1; v_call: TRBV29-1; j_call: TRBJ1-2; cdr3_nt: TGCAGCGTTGCCCGGAGGCCGGACAGGGGGTACTATGGCTACACCTTC; cdr3_aa: CSVARRPDRGYYGYTF
clone_size: few; d_call: .; v_call: TRBV18; j_call: TRBJ2-5; cdr3_nt: TGTGCCAGCTCACCGGGTTTGTGGGGGAGCGAGACCCAGTACTTC; cdr3_aa: CASSPGLWGSETQYF
clone_size: .; d_call: .; v_call: TRBV29-1; j_call: TRBJ2-7; cdr3_nt: TGCAGCGTTGAAGATGGGCCGTACGAGCAGTACTTC; cdr3_aa: CSVEDGPYEQYF
clone_size: many; d_call: TRBD1; v_call: TRBV29-1; j_call: TRBJ1-2; cdr3_nt: TGCAGCGTTGTCGGACAGGGACCCAAACTTAACTATGGCTACACCTTC; cdr3_aa: CSVVGQGPKLNYGYTF
clone_size: .; d_call: TRBD1; v_call: TRBV3-1; j_call: TRBJ2-1; cdr3_nt: TGTGCCAGCAGCCGAATGCCGGGACAGCAGGCCTACAATGAGCAGTTCTTC; cdr3_aa: CASSRMPGQQAYNEQFF
clone_size: many; d_call: TRBD1; v_call: TRBV4-1; j_call: TRBJ1-2; cdr3_nt: TGCGCCAGCAGCCAAGAGGCACAGGGGTGGTATGGCTACACCTTC; cdr3_aa: CASSQEAQGWYGYTF
clone_size: .; d_call: .; v_call: TRBV5-1; j_call: TRBJ2-2; cdr3_nt: TGCGCCAGCAGCTCTCGGACCGGCTCTAACACCGGGGAGCTGTTTTTT; cdr3_aa: CASSSRTGSNTGELFF
clone_size: .; d_call: .; v_call: TRBV9; j_call: TRBJ2-6; cdr3_nt: TGTGCCAGCAGCGGACCTGGGGCCAACGTCCTGACTTTC; cdr3_aa: CASSGPGANVLTF
clone_size: once; d_call: .; v_call: TRBV6-2/TRBV6-3; j_call: TRBJ2-2; cdr3_nt: TGTGCCAGCAGTTACGTGGTCTCGAACACCGGGGGGCTGTTTTTT; cdr3_aa: CASSYVVSNTGGLFF
clone_size: few; d_call: TRBD2; v_call: TRBV11-2; j_call: TRBJ2-1; cdr3_nt: TGTGCCAGCAGTTGGACTAGCGGGAGTAACTCCTACAATGAGCAGTTCTTC; cdr3_aa: CASSWTSGSNSYNEQFF
clone_size: few; d_call: .; v_call: TRBV14; j_call: TRBJ2-3; cdr3_nt: TGTGCCAGCAGCCAAAGGGGACGGAGCACAGATACGCAGTATTTT; cdr3_aa: CASSQRGRSTDTQYF
clone_size: .; d_call: TRBD2; v_call: TRBV20-1; j_call: TRBJ2-4; cdr3_nt: TGCAGTGCTCCAGGACTAGCGGGAGCGGGCAAAAACATTCAGTACTTC; cdr3_aa: CSAPGLAGAGKNIQYF
clone_size: few; d_call: TRBD2; v_call: TRBV3-1; j_call: TRBJ2-1; cdr3_nt: TGTGCCAGCAGCCAAGACCTAGCGGGGGGGCGGGAGCAGTTCTTC; cdr3_aa: CASSQDLAGGREQFF
clone_size: few; d_call: .; v_call: TRBV7-8; j_call: TRBJ2-5; cdr3_nt: TGTGCCAGCAGCATCCCTGGCAGGGGTGTGGAGACCCAGTACTTC; cdr3_aa: CASSIPGRGVETQYF
clone_size: few; d_call: .; v_call: TRBV6-2/TRBV6-3; j_call: TRBJ2-4; cdr3_nt: TGTGCCAGCAGATTAACAACAGGGACGGACATTCAGTACTTC; cdr3_aa: CASRLTTGTDIQYF
clone_size: few; d_call: TRBD1; v_call: TRBV5-1; j_call: TRBJ1-1; cdr3_nt: TGCGCCAGCAGCTTGATTTTGGGGCAGGGGGGAATGAACACTGAAGCTTTCTTT; cdr3_aa: CASSLILGQGGMNTEAFF
clone_size: .; d_call: .; v_call: TRBV11-2; j_call: TRBJ2-1; cdr3_nt: TGTGCCAGCGACACGAGCGGGCGATACTACAATGAGCAGTTCTTC; cdr3_aa: CASDTSGRYYNEQFF
clone_size: .; d_call: TRBD2; v_call: TRBV10-3; j_call: TRBJ2-7; cdr3_nt: TGTGCCATCAGTGGACTAGCCCAGTACGAGCAGTACTTC; cdr3_aa: CAISGLAQYEQYF
clone_size: .; d_call: TRBD2; v_call: TRBV2; j_call: TRBJ2-1; cdr3_nt: TGTGCCAGCAGACCCGGACTAGCGACGCAGTTCTTC; cdr3_aa: CASRPGLATQFF
clone_size: .; d_call: .; v_call: TRBV7-9; j_call: TRBJ2-5; cdr3_nt: TGTGCCAGCAGCAAGGGCCTAAAGGAGACCCAGTACTTC; cdr3_aa: CASSKGLKETQYF
clone_size: few; d_call: .; v_call: TRBV28; j_call: TRBJ2-1; cdr3_nt: TGTGCCAGCAGTTCCGACGCTACCGACATAGATGAGCAGTTCTTC; cdr3_aa: CASSSDATDIDEQFF
clone_size: .; d_call: .; v_call: TRBV9; j_call: TRBJ2-1; cdr3_nt: TGTGCCAGCAGCGTCGGAGATTACAATGAGCAGTTCTTC; cdr3_aa: CASSVGDYNEQFF
clone_size: few; d_call: .; v_call: TRBV4-3; j_call: TRBJ1-2; cdr3_nt: TGCGCCAGCAGCCCACTTGGCGGACATCTAATGGGTGGCTACACCTTC; cdr3_aa: CASSPLGGHLMGGYTF
clone_size: few; d_call: .; v_call: TRBV29-1; j_call: TRBJ2-7; cdr3_nt: TGCAGCGCATGGAACGGGGACGAGCAGTACTTC; cdr3_aa: CSAWNGDEQYF
clone_size: many; d_call: TRBD2; v_call: TRBV3-1; j_call: TRBJ2-7; cdr3_nt: TGTGCCAGCAGCGACCTGGGAGGGCGTGAGCAGTACTTC; cdr3_aa: CASSDLGGREQYF
clone_size: few; d_call: .; v_call: TRBV14; j_call: TRBJ2-4; cdr3_nt: TGTGCCAGCAGCCAAGTCTCGGGTGGTGGTAGCGCGAAAAACATTCAGTACTTC; cdr3_aa: CASSQVSGGGSAKNIQYF
clone_size: .; d_call: .; v_call: TRBV2; j_call: TRBJ2-1; cdr3_nt: TGTGCCAGGAAACTAAACAGGGATAGGGGCAATGAGCAGTTCTTC; cdr3_aa: CARKLNRDRGNEQFF
clone_size: .; d_call: .; v_call: TRBV2; j_call: TRBJ1-2; cdr3_nt: TGTGCCAGCATTTCATCCCCCCGACAGGACTCTTATGGCTACACCTTC; cdr3_aa: CASISSPRQDSYGYTF
clone_size: once; d_call: TRBD1; v_call: TRBV20-1; j_call: TRBJ2-3; cdr3_nt: TGCAGTGCCCCGGGACAGGGGTCTTCAGATACGCAGTATTTT; cdr3_aa: CSAPGQGSSDTQYF
clone_size: .; d_call: .; v_call: TRBV11-2; j_call: TRBJ2-1; cdr3_nt: TGTGCCAGCAGCCCGACTGACGAGAGATCCGGACAGTTCTTC; cdr3_aa: CASSPTDERSGQFF
clone_size: few; d_call: .; v_call: TRBV6-1; j_call: TRBJ2-1; cdr3_nt: TGTGCCAGCAGTGAAGGACCCCGCAATGAGCAGTTCTTC; cdr3_aa: CASSEGPRNEQFF
clone_size: few; d_call: .; v_call: TRBV4-3; j_call: TRBJ1-5; cdr3_nt: TGCGCCAGCAGCCAAGAACATACAGGCAATCAGCCCCAGCATTTT; cdr3_aa: CASSQEHTGNQPQHF
clone_size: few; d_call: .; v_call: TRBV20-1; j_call: TRBJ2-3; cdr3_nt: TGCAGTGCTCCACAGGGATCTAGCACAGATACGCAGTATTTT; cdr3_aa: CSAPQGSSTDTQYF
clone_size: few; d_call: TRBD2; v_call: TRBV15; j_call: TRBJ2-5; cdr3_nt: TGTGCCACCAGCAGGATACTAGCGGGAGTTGAGACCCAGTACTTC; cdr3_aa: CATSRILAGVETQYF
clone_size: .; d_call: .; v_call: TRBV11-2; j_call: TRBJ1-6; cdr3_nt: TGTGCCAGCAGCTTTCGACAGCTTAATTCACCCCTCCACTTT; cdr3_aa: CASSFRQLNSPLHF
clone_size: few; d_call: .; v_call: TRBV5-1; j_call: TRBJ1-6; cdr3_nt: TGCGCCAGCAGCGCCACTACAGATTCACCCCTCCACTTT; cdr3_aa: CASSATTDSPLHF
clone_size: .; d_call: TRBD1; v_call: TRBV4-3; j_call: TRBJ2-5; cdr3_nt: TGCGCCAGCAGCCAAAGGTTATGGGACAGAACACAAGAGACCCAGTACTTC; cdr3_aa: CASSQRLWDRTQETQYF
clone_size: .; d_call: TRBD2; v_call: TRBV20-1; j_call: TRBJ2-1; cdr3_nt: TGCAGTGCCCCGTTTTACTCAGCGGGAGCAAGGGATGAGCAGTTCTTC; cdr3_aa: CSAPFYSAGARDEQFF
clone_size: .; d_call: TRBD1; v_call: TRBV18; j_call: TRBJ1-3; cdr3_nt: TGTGCCAGCTCACTCGGGACAGCCTTCTCTGGAAACACCATATATTTT; cdr3_aa: CASSLGTAFSGNTIYF
clone_size: .; d_call: .; v_call: TRBV10-3; j_call: TRBJ1-5; cdr3_nt: TGTGCCATCAGTGAGAAGGGTCTTAGCAATCAGCCCCAGCATTTT; cdr3_aa: CAISEKGLSNQPQHF
clone_size: few; d_call: TRBD2; v_call: TRBV6-2/TRBV6-3; j_call: TRBJ2-7; cdr3_nt: TGTGCCAGCAGTTACTCCCGTTTAGGCGGGAGCTCCTACGAGCAGTACTTC; cdr3_aa: CASSYSRLGGSSYEQYF
clone_size: once; d_call: .; v_call: TRBV5-5; j_call: TRBJ2-1; cdr3_nt: TGTGCCAGCAGCTTGGGACAGGTGGGAAATGAGCAGTTCTTC; cdr3_aa: CASSLGQVGNEQFF
clone_size: .; d_call: .; v_call: TRBV10-2; j_call: TRBJ2-3; cdr3_nt: TGCGCCAGCAGTGAGCCGACCCCGGGTACGCAGTATTTT; cdr3_aa: CASSEPTPGTQYF
clone_size: .; d_call: TRBD1; v_call: TRBV28; j_call: TRBJ2-7; cdr3_nt: TGTGCCAGCAGTTTATGGACAGGGCCCACCTACGAGCAGTACTTC; cdr3_aa: CASSLWTGPTYEQYF
clone_size: .; d_call: .; v_call: TRBV11-3; j_call: TRBJ2-7; cdr3_nt: TGTGCCAGCAGCGTAAACGTCGAGGGTACTAAGTACTTC; cdr3_aa: CASSVNVEGTKYF
clone_size: .; d_call: .; v_call: TRBV12-3/TRBV12-4; j_call: TRBJ2-1; cdr3_nt: TGTGCCAGCAGGGGCCATGAGCAGTTCTTC; cdr3_aa: CASRGHEQFF
clone_size: .; d_call: .; v_call: TRBV5-1; j_call: TRBJ2-1; cdr3_nt: TGCGCCAGCAGCTCCGGAGCGGACGCGCAGTTCTTC; cdr3_aa: CASSSGADAQFF
clone_size: few; d_call: .; v_call: TRBV20-1; j_call: TRBJ2-4; cdr3_nt: TGCAGTGCTGGGCGGGCAGTAAACATTCAGTACTTC; cdr3_aa: CSAGRAVNIQYF
clone_size: .; d_call: .; v_call: TRBV20-1; j_call: TRBJ2-7; cdr3_nt: TGCAGTGCTAGGGCAGGGTCCGAGCAGTACTTC; cdr3_aa: CSARAGSEQYF
clone_size: few; d_call: .; v_call: TRBV3-1; j_call: TRBJ1-5; cdr3_nt: TGTGCCAGCAGCCCCGGAAATAGCAATCAGCCCCAGCATTTT; cdr3_aa: CASSPGNSNQPQHF
clone_size: .; d_call: TRBD1; v_call: TRBV7-2; j_call: TRBJ1-5; cdr3_nt: TGTGCCAGCAGTCAGGGACAGGGACAGCATCAGCCCCAGCATTTT; cdr3_aa: CASSQGQGQHQPQHF
clone_size: few; d_call: TRBD1; v_call: TRBV20-1; j_call: TRBJ2-7; cdr3_nt: TGCAGTGCTCCAACTACAGGGGGTCCCTACGAGCAGTACTTC; cdr3_aa: CSAPTTGGPYEQYF